These T cell receptor beta chains were read from a single sample in a study of regulatory T cells in long-lasting Graves disease. TCRdb redid the calling of the multiplex PCR reads with MiXCR, one entry per CDR3 protein. Of approximately 540,000 distinct CDR3 sequences in the sample, about 12% were seen once. These data are also associated with another study on T cells in Graves' hyperthyroidism and ophthalmopathy.

The sequences come from peripheral blood mononuclear cells (PBMCs), collected at new diagnosis, from a patient treated with antithyroid drugs. Receptors were obtained from a woman aged 30 to 39 with Graves disease. CDR3s include the opening cysteine and the closing phenylalanine or tryptophan. Fields, in order: clone size, V gene, J gene, CDR3 protein. Clone size, where shown, is once, few, many, or a class for clones that have expanded.

clone size: few; V gene: TRBV18; J gene: TRBJ2-1; CDR3 protein: CASSPLGSPDPNEQFF
clone size: many; V gene: TRBV11-2; J gene: TRBJ2-1; CDR3 protein: CASSLERDYEQFF
clone size: NA; V gene: TRBV7-6; J gene: TRBJ2-6; CDR3 protein: CASSLDMSGSSGGNVLTF
clone size: many; V gene: TRBV20-1; J gene: TRBJ2-1; CDR3 protein: CSARPTGPWGEQFF
clone size: many; V gene: TRBV7-2; J gene: TRBJ2-1; CDR3 protein: CASSLTRVYNEQFF
clone size: many; V gene: TRBV28; J gene: TRBJ2-7; CDR3 protein: CASSAAGTGSSEQYF
clone size: NA; V gene: TRBV11-3; J gene: TRBJ1-2; CDR3 protein: CASSFSGTGEYGYTF
clone size: many; V gene: TRBV27; J gene: TRBJ1-1; CDR3 protein: CASSPITLGSTEAFF
clone size: many; V gene: TRBV18; J gene: TRBJ2-5; CDR3 protein: CASHTSGRAGETQYF
clone size: NA; V gene: TRBV5-1; J gene: TRBJ2-1; CDR3 protein: CASSVDADNEQFF
clone size: many; V gene: TRBV2; J gene: TRBJ1-1; CDR3 protein: CASSESGGSEAFF
clone size: many; V gene: TRBV12-3/TRBV12-4; J gene: TRBJ1-2; CDR3 protein: CASSPGQGRPNYGYTF
clone size: few; V gene: TRBV20-1; J gene: TRBJ1-1; CDR3 protein: CSALPFGLHTEAFF
clone size: few; V gene: TRBV6-2/TRBV6-3; J gene: TRBJ1-2; CDR3 protein: CASSFSGGVWIGGYTF
clone size: few; V gene: TRBV27; J gene: NA; CDR3 protein: CASSLSLTGGLDGYTF
clone size: many; V gene: TRBV28; J gene: TRBJ2-5; CDR3 protein: CASGVLETQYF
clone size: many; V gene: TRBV30; J gene: TRBJ1-6; CDR3 protein: CAWTGGALSPLHF
clone size: NA; V gene: TRBV9; J gene: TRBJ2-7; CDR3 protein: CASSPQTSGSYEQYF
clone size: few; V gene: TRBV3-1; J gene: TRBJ2-7; CDR3 protein: CASSQVGGTYERYF
clone size: many; V gene: TRBV28; J gene: TRBJ2-7; CDR3 protein: CASLSSQGSYEQYF
clone size: many; V gene: TRBV12-3/TRBV12-4; J gene: TRBJ2-5; CDR3 protein: CASSSGTGFQETQYF
clone size: many; V gene: TRBV2; J gene: TRBJ1-1; CDR3 protein: CASSEFQAPWGEAFF
clone size: NA; V gene: TRBV7-9; J gene: TRBJ2-1; CDR3 protein: CASIRGARKGSYNEQFF
clone size: few; V gene: TRBV13; J gene: TRBJ2-1; CDR3 protein: CASSLGPSGRTSSYNEQFF
clone size: few; V gene: TRBV4-3; J gene: TRBJ1-6; CDR3 protein: CASRGVLGGNSPLHF
clone size: many; V gene: TRBV24-1; J gene: TRBJ2-3; CDR3 protein: CATSDGGGITDTQYF